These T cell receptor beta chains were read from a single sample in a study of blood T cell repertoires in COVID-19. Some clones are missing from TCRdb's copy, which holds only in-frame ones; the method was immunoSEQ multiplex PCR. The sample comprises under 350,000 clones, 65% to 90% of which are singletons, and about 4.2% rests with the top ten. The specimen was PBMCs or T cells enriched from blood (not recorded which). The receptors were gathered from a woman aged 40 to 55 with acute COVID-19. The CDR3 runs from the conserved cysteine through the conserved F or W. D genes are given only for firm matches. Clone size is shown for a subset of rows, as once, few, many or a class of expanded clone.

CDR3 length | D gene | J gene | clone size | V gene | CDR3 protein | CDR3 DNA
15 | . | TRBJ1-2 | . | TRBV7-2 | CASSPPRGRVYGYTF | TGTGCCAGCAGCCCGCCGCGGGGCCGGGTCTATGGCTACACCTTC
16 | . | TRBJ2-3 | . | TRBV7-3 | CASSLFAGASTDTQYF | TGTGCCAGCAGCTTATTTGCAGGGGCTAGCACAGATACGCAGTATTTT
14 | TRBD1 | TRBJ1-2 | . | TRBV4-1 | CASSAGQGVGGYTF | TGCGCCAGCAGCGCCGGACAGGGGGTGGGAGGCTACACCTTC
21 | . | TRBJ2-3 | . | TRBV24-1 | CATSDLGIAEGTLSSTDTQYF | TGTGCCACCAGTGATTTGGGTATCGCGGAAGGAACACTATCTAGCACAGATACGCAGTATTTT
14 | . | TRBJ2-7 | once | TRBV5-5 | CASSLDISSYEQYF | TGTGCCAGCAGCTTAGACATTAGCTCCTACGAGCAGTACTTC
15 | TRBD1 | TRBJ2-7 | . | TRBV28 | CASSPTTGKFYEQYF | TGTGCCAGCAGTCCTACGACAGGGAAGTTCTACGAGCAGTACTTC
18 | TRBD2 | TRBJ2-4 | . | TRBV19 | CASSTGTSGRGAKNIQYF | TGTGCCAGTAGTACCGGGACTAGCGGGAGGGGAGCCAAAAACATTCAGTACTTC
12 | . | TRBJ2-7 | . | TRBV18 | CASSPPRDEQYF | TGTGCCAGCTCACCACCCAGGGACGAGCAGTACTTC
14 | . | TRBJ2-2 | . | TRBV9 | CASSVVQGPGELFF | TGTGCCAGCAGCGTAGTACAGGGCCCGGGGGAGCTGTTTTTT
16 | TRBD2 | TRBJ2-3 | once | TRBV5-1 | CASSRGLAGGLDTQYF | TGCGCCAGCAGCCGGGGACTAGCGGGGGGATTGGATACGCAGTATTTT
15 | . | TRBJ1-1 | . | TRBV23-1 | CASSPDRIMNTEAFF | TGCGCCAGCAGTCCCGACAGGATAATGAACACTGAAGCTTTCTTT
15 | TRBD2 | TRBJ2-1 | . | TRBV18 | CASPLLAGDLSEQFF | TGTGCCAGCCCGCTTCTAGCGGGGGACCTGAGTGAGCAGTTCTTC
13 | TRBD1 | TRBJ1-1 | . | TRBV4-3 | CASSQVQGTEAFF | TGCGCCAGCAGCCAGGTACAGGGGACTGAAGCTTTCTTT
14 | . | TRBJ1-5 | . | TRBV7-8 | CASSFEGDNQPQHF | TGTGCCAGCAGCTTCGAAGGGGACAATCAGCCCCAGCATTTT
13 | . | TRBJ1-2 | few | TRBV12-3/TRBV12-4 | CASRLLKGHDYTF | TGTGCCAGCAGGCTACTAAAGGGGCACGACTACACCTTC
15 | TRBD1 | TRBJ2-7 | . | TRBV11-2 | CASSFRRTGSGEQYF | TGTGCCAGCAGCTTTAGGCGGACAGGGTCCGGCGAGCAGTACTTC
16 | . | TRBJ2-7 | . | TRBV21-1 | CASSKGSDRVLDEQYF | TGTGCCAGCAGCAAAGGTTCGGACAGGGTTCTCGACGAGCAGTACTTC
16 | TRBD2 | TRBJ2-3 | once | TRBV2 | CASSEALAGGADTQYF | TGTGCCAGCAGTGAAGCACTCGCGGGAGGGGCAGATACGCAGTATTTT
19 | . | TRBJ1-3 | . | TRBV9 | CASSANLGGGATSGNTIYF | TGTGCCAGCAGCGCCAATCTGGGTGGGGGGGCCACCTCTGGAAACACCATATATTTT
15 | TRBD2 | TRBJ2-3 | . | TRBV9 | CASSPRTSGTDTQYF | TGTGCCAGCAGCCCAAGGACTAGCGGCACAGATACGCAGTATTTT
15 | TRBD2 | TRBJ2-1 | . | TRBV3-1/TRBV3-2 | CASSLPSGGYNEQFF | TGTGCCAGCAGCCTCCCTAGCGGAGGTTATAATGAGCAGTTCTTC
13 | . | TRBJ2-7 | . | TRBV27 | CASSRRTVYEQYF | TGTGCCAGCAGCAGACGGACAGTGTACGAGCAGTACTTC
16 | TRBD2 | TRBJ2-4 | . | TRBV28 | CASSPGTSGRKNIQYF | TGTGCCAGCAGTCCGGGGACTAGCGGGAGGAAAAACATTCAGTACTTC
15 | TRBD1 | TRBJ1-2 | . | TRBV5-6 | CASSGAGTGGGGYTF | TGTGCCAGCAGCGGCGCCGGGACAGGGGGAGGTGGCTACACCTTC
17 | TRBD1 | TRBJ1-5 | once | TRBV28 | CASRPTQGAYSNQPQHF | TGTGCCAGCAGACCCACACAGGGGGCATATAGCAATCAGCCCCAGCATTTT
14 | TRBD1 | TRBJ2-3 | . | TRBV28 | CASSLGTDTDTQYF | TGTGCCAGCAGTTTAGGGACAGACACAGATACGCAGTATTTT
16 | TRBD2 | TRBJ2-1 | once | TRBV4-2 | CASSPLGAGGLNEQFF | TGTGCCAGCAGCCCCCTAGGAGCGGGAGGGCTCAATGAGCAGTTCTTC
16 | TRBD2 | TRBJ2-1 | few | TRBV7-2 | CASSLTGTSVYNEQFF | TGTGCCAGCAGCTTGACCGGGACTAGCGTATACAATGAGCAGTTCTTC
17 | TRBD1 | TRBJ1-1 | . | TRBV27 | CASKGEWTGTLNTEAFF | TGTGCCAGCAAGGGGGAATGGACAGGGACTCTGAACACTGAAGCTTTCTTT
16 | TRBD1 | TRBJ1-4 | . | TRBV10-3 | CAISEGTGQSNEKLFF | TGTGCCATCAGTGAGGGTACGGGACAGTCTAATGAAAAACTGTTTTTT
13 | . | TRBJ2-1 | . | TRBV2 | CASSGLVTNEQFF | TGTGCCAGCAGTGGTCTAGTTACCAATGAGCAGTTCTTC
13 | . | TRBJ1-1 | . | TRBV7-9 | CASSLRGNNEAFF | TGTGCCAGCAGCTTACGAGGGAACAATGAAGCTTTCTTT
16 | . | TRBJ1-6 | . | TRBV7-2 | CASSVMGSSYNSPLHF | TGTGCCAGCAGCGTAATGGGGAGCTCCTATAATTCACCCCTCCACTTT
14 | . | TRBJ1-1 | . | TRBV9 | CASSPRSMNTEAFF | TGTGCCAGCAGCCCTAGATCGATGAACACTGAAGCTTTCTTT
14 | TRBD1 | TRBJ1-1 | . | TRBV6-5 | CASSPRAPGGEAFF | TGTGCCAGCAGTCCCCGAGCACCAGGGGGTGAAGCTTTCTTT
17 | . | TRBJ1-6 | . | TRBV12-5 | CASGSEQGSSYNSPLHF | TGTGCTAGTGGTTCCGAACAGGGATCCTCCTATAATTCACCCCTCCACTTT
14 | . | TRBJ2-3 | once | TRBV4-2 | CASSNSDYTDTQYF | TGTGCCAGCAGCAACTCGGACTACACAGATACGCAGTATTTT
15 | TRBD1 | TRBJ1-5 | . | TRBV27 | CASSPRDRPNQPQHF | TGTGCCAGCAGTCCCCGGGACAGGCCCAATCAGCCCCAGCATTTT
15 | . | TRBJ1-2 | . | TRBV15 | CATSSGVTGYYGYTF | TGTGCCACCAGCAGTGGAGTGACAGGCTACTATGGCTACACCTTC
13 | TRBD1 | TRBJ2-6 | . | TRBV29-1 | CSATGAGANVLTF | TGCAGCGCAACAGGGGCTGGGGCCAACGTCCTGACTTTC
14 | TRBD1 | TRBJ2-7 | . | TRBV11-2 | CASSHRGLVYEQYF | TGTGCCAGCAGCCACAGGGGGCTGGTGTACGAGCAGTACTTC